What follows are 14 T cell receptor beta chains derived from one specimen sequenced in a study of control samples from healthy donors and cancer patients. The table came from immunoSEQ multiplex PCR; TCRdb's copy has only in-frame clones and leaves some out. The sample shows under 200,000 clones, 88% of them seen only once. The specimen was blood. These receptors were collected from a woman aged 25 to 39 in good health.

V is TRBV3-1 (or the pseudogene TRBV3-2) and J is TRBJ1-1; TRBD1 matches at 8 bases. The CDR3 has 14 amino acids. The V gene end was trimmed by 3 bases and the J gene end by 6 bases; junction bases not matched to a gene: 6. CDR1 and CDR2 from the germline V gene are LGHDT and YNNKEL (reference sequence). The CDR3 DNA is TGTGCCAGCAGCCATCGACAGGGGTTACCTGAAGCTTTCTTT. Residues: CASSHRQGLPEAFF.

CDR3 residues: CASSAPSEKNIQYF. The CDR3 region has the DNA TGTGCCAGCAGCGCCCCTAGCGAGAAAAACATTCAGTACTTC. The V call is TRBV3-1 (or the pseudogene TRBV3-2), the J call TRBJ2-4; possibly TRBD2 for D (6 bases). CDR1 and CDR2 from the germline V gene are LGHDT and YNNKEL (reference sequence). The length of the CDR3 is 14 residues. With 5 bases removed from V and 4 bases from J, the gap between germline ends came to 12 bases.

The V and J genes are TRBV24-1 and TRBJ2-1; D call uncertain. CDR1 and CDR2 from the germline V gene are KGHDR and SFDVKD. The CDR3 runs 12 residues. Trimming took 7 bases from V and 9 from J, leaving 12 bases between them. CDR3 coding DNA: TGTGCCACCAGGAGTTTGGGCAGTGAGCAGTTCTTC. Protein sequence: CATRSLGSEQFF.

The chain couples TRBV3-1 (or the pseudogene TRBV3-2) to TRBJ1-2; 7 bases align to TRBD1. CDR3 length equals 13 residues. Germline assignment: CDR1 LGHDT and CDR2 YNNKEL (reference sequence). J gave up 8 bases and V 5 bases, and 8 bases lay outside the gene matches. CDR3 region: CASSETGDSGYTF. The CDR3 bases are TGTGCCAGCAGCGAAACAGGGGATTCGGGCTACACCTTC.

This chain joins TRBV7-9 and TRBJ1-2; a weak D match, TRBD1 (6 bases). V lost 5 bases and J lost 2, with 6 bases in between. The germline gives CDR1 SEHNR, CDR2 FQNEAQ (reference sequence). CDR3 length: 12 amino acids. CDR3 sequence reads: CASSGGNYGYTF. CDR3 DNA: TGTGCCAGCAGCGGGGGCAACTATGGCTACACCTTC. Full variable domain (missing parts from reference TRBV7-9 and TRBJ1-2): DTGVSQNPRHKITKRGQNVTFRCDPISEHNRLYWYRQTLGQGPEFLTYFQNEAQLEKSRLLSDRFSAERPKGSFSTLEIQRTEQGDSAMYLCASSGGNYGYTFGSGTRLTVV.

The CDR3 DNA sequence: TGCGCCAGCAGCTTGAATCCGGTGGCTGGCAACACCGGGGAGCTGTTTTTT. Amino acid sequence: CASSLNPVAGNTGELFF. The rearrangement uses TRBV5-1 and TRBJ2-2; D gene ambiguous. The germline V and J ends were trimmed by 1 base and 2 bases, with 15 bases remaining between them. CDR1 is SGHRS and CDR2 is YFSETQ in the germline V gene. This CDR3 has 17 amino acids.

This clone showed up just once. V and J are TRBV24-1 and TRBJ2-5, with 8 bases matching TRBD1. The CDR3 is made up of 17 amino acids. CDR1 and CDR2 from the germline V gene are KGHDR and SFDVKD. V lost 5 bases to trimming and J lost 4 bases; unmatched junction nucleotides: 14. The DNA of the CDR3 is TGTGCCACCAGTGCCCCGGCACAGGGGGTCAAGGGAGAGACCCAGTACTTC. Translating it yields CATSAPAQGVKGETQYF.

The chain uses TRBV6-4 and TRBJ2-2, with no clear D. Between the trimmed V and J ends, which lost 2 bases and 5 bases, there was a span of 6 bases. Germline CDR1 is MRHNA and CDR2 is SNTAGT. The CDR3 totals 13 residues. The CDR3 region has the DNA TGTGCCAGCAGTGACGGTGGGACCGGGGAGCTGTTTTTT. Amino acid sequence: CASSDGGTGELFF.

The V gene is TRBV7-2, the J gene TRBJ2-2; 7 positions match TRBD1. Germline assignment: CDR1 SGHTA and CDR2 FQGNSA. CDR3 length equals 16 residues. V lost 5 bases to trimming and J lost 2 bases; unmatched junction nucleotides: 8. This CDR3 reads CASSRQGGVNTGELFF. The CDR3 DNA reads as TGTGCCAGCAGCAGACAAGGGGGCGTTAACACCGGGGAGCTGTTTTTT.

Here the CDR3 reads CAVGRNTEAFF. The CDR3 DNA is TGTGCTGTGGGCCGGAACACTGAAGCTTTCTTT. The chain recombines TRBV3-1 (or the pseudogene TRBV3-2) with TRBJ1-1; D uncertain. The V gene's germline CDR1 is LGHDT and CDR2 YNNKEL (reference sequence). The CDR3 loop spans 11 amino acids.

The rearrangement joins TRBV2 to TRBJ1-1, with TRBD1 matching over 11 bases. The CDR3 covers 15 residues. V lost 4 bases to trimming and J lost 4 bases; unmatched junction nucleotides: 5. Germline V gene sequence: CDR1 SNHLY, CDR2 FYNNEI. CDR3 amino acids: CASSADRGRGTEAFF. Written as DNA, the CDR3 is TGTGCCAGCAGTGCGGACAGGGGGCGAGGCACTGAAGCTTTCTTT.

The V gene is TRBV9, the J gene TRBJ1-6, with TRBD1 matching over 7 bases. Germline values: CDR1 SGDLS, CDR2 YYNGEE. The CDR3 runs to 14 residues. The V and J ends lost 3 bases and 7 bases, in that order; junction bases with no gene match: 4. The CDR3 DNA is TGTGCCAGCAGCGCGGACAGGTGGAATTCACCCCTCCACTTT. It encodes CASSADRWNSPLHF.

The V and J genes are TRBV6-2 or TRBV6-3 and TRBJ2-7, with D hard to call. The germline V and J ends were trimmed by 2 bases and 3 bases, with 11 bases remaining between them. The CDR3 is made up of 14 amino acids. CDR1 and CDR2 (germline): MNHEY, SVGEGT. The CDR3 spells CASSYPGNRYEQYV. The CDR3, as DNA: TGTGCCAGCAGTTACCCTGGGAACCGCTACGAGCAGTACGTC.

The rearrangement uses TRBV7-8 and TRBJ2-3; 9 nucleotides match TRBD1. The CDR3 totals 14 residues. With V trimmed by 5 bases and J by 4 bases, 4 bases remained unmatched. CDR1 and CDR2 from the germline V gene are SGHVS and FQNEAQ. CDR3 amino acids: CASSLGTGPDTQYF. The CDR3 nucleotides are TGTGCCAGCAGCCTAGGGACAGGGCCAGATACGCAGTATTTT.